The 18 T cell receptor beta chains listed next were all sequenced from one sample in a study of cytomegalovirus exposure and HLA in healthy donors. The PCR contained 60 Vbeta and 13 Jbeta primers. Here immunoSEQ multiplex PCR was the method, and the copy in TCRdb shows in-frame clones only, minus some. The table has 90,000 to 120,000 clones, approximately 80% seen once. The sequenced sample consisted of PBMCs. Receptors originate from a woman under 30 in good health and CMV-seronegative.

V gene TRBV28 combines with J gene TRBJ1-4; TRBD1 matches at 8 bases. Germline V gene data show CDR1 as MDHEN and CDR2 as SYDVKM. Trimming removed 5 bases from V and 6 bases from J; junction bases left unmatched: 11. This CDR3 has 16 amino acids. CDR3 in DNA: TGTGCCAGCAGTCTGACCGGGACAGGTTCCTATGAAAAACTGTTTTTT. As protein: CASSLTGTGSYEKLFF.

The genes are TRBV5-1 and TRBJ2-7, with 10 bases matching TRBD1. The CDR3 is made up of 15 amino acids. Trimming cost V 3 bases and J 7 bases; bases outside gene matches: 10. Germline lookup yields CDR1 SGHRS and CDR2 YFSETQ. The CDR3 reads CASSWTGGPMAEQYF. The CDR3 nucleotides are TGCGCCAGCAGCTGGACAGGGGGTCCAATGGCGGAGCAGTACTTC.

The V and J genes are TRBV27 and TRBJ2-7; D not certain. The length of the CDR3 is 14 residues. Trimming took off 5 bases at V and 1 base at J, with 12 bases between the two ends. The germline V gene encodes CDR1 MNHEY and CDR2 SMNVEV (reference sequence). The CDR3 region is CASSESTLSYEQYF. CDR3 DNA sequence: TGTGCCAGCAGTGAGTCGACACTGTCCTACGAGCAGTACTTC.

This clone occurred once. V is TRBV18 and J is TRBJ2-1; 7 positions match TRBD1. V was pared by 3 bases and J by 7 bases, with 6 bases of the junction left unmatched. The germline V gene encodes CDR1 KGHSH and CDR2 LQKENI. The CDR3 has 14 amino acids. The CDR3 region has the DNA TGTGCCAGCTCACCTTTGACAGGGAATAATGAGCAGTTCTTC. Amino acids: CASSPLTGNNEQFF.

The chain couples TRBV9 to TRBJ2-1; a weak D match, TRBD1 (8 bases). Germline V gives CDR1 SGDLS, CDR2 YYNGEE. With 3 bases removed from V and 7 bases from J, the gap between germline ends came to 23 bases. The CDR3 totals 17 residues. The CDR3 protein is CASSAVGGTGRGNEQFF. CDR3 DNA: TGTGCCAGCAGCGCCGTGGGGGGGACAGGTCGGGGAAATGAGCAGTTCTTC.

The chain employs TRBV29-1 and TRBJ2-5; weak D call: TRBD1 (6 bases). The DNA end is more similar to TRBJ2-7, so the J call may be wrong. The CDR3 length is 14 residues. CDR1 is SQVTM, CDR2 ANQGSEA, per germline. Here the CDR3 DNA reads TGCAGCGTTGAAGGACAGGCCGGCTCCTACGAGCAGTACTTC. Amino acids: CSVEGQAGSYEQYF.

The sample holds a few counts of this clone. This chain connects TRBV7-2 to TRBJ2-2; D is unclear. Trimming stripped 5 bases from V and 1 base from J, with 14 bases between. The germline V gene has CDR1 SGHTA and CDR2 FQGNSA. This CDR3 region has 16 residues. The CDR3 protein is CASSLIRAENTGELFF. As DNA, the CDR3 is TGTGCCAGCAGCCTAATTCGCGCGGAGAACACCGGGGAGCTGTTTTTT.

V gene TRBV9 combines with J gene TRBJ2-1; maybe TRBD2 (6 bases). V was pared by 4 bases and J by 6 bases, with 17 bases between. Germline lookup yields CDR1 SGDLS and CDR2 YYNGEE. This CDR3 is 15 amino acids long. The CDR3 spells CASSQGLVVLNEQFF. The CDR3 DNA sequence: TGTGCCAGCAGCCAGGGACTCGTCGTCCTCAATGAGCAGTTCTTC.

The gene calls are TRBV18 and TRBJ2-7; D might be TRBD2 (6 bases). This CDR3 spans 14 amino acids. Germline V gene lookup returns CDR1 KGHSH and CDR2 LQKENI. V shed 6 bases and J shed 3 bases, with 15 bases lying between them. CDR3 DNA sequence: TGTGCCAGCTCTCTGGGGGAGGAAATCTACGAGCAGTACTTC. Its protein is CASSLGEEIYEQYF.

The V gene is TRBV5-6, the J gene TRBJ2-1; D gene unclear. V lost 4 bases to trimming and J lost 5 bases, with 16 bases between them. Germline V lookup: CDR1 SGHDT, CDR2 YYEEEE. The CDR3 is 15 residues long. The CDR3 region has the DNA TGTGCCAGCAGCCATACAGAAGATAACAACAATGAGCAGTTCTTC. It yields the protein CASSHTEDNNNEQFF.

The chain's CDR3 is CASSPMGTANNEQFF. CDR3 coding DNA: TGTGCCAGCTCACCAATGGGGACAGCTAACAATGAGCAGTTCTTC. This chain joins TRBV18 and TRBJ2-1; 7 bases match TRBD1. The CDR3 loop spans 15 amino acids. The germline CDR1 and CDR2 sequences are KGHSH and LQKENI. V was pared by 2 bases and J by 5 bases, with 6 bases of the junction left unmatched.

The chain is built from TRBV30 and TRBJ1-1, with TRBD1 as a possible D gene (6 bases). The CDR3 consists of 14 residues. Per germline, CDR1 GTSNPN and CDR2 SVGIG (reference sequence). Between the trimmed V and J ends, which lost 0 bases and 5 bases, there was a span of 13 bases. CDR3 sequence (DNA): TGTGCCTGGAGTGTATTGGGGGGGGCAACTGAAGCTTTCTTT. Amino acids: CAWSVLGGATEAFF. The full variable domain, in which reference TRBV30 and TRBJ1-1 provide the parts outside the CDR3, is SQTIHQWPATLVQPVGSPLSLECTVEGTSNPNLYWYRQAAGRGLQLLFYSVGIGQISSEVPQNLSASRPQDRQFILSSKKLLLSDSGFYLCAWSVLGGATEAFFGQGTRLTVV.

J is TRBJ2-1 and V is TRBV6-5; a weak D match, TRBD1 (6 bases). The CDR3 is 13 amino acids. CDR1 is MNHEY and CDR2 is SVGAGI in the germline V gene. V was shortened by 5 bases and J by 6 bases, with 11 bases between the two germline ends. The CDR3: CASSATGTNEQFF. The DNA for the CDR3 is TGTGCCAGCAGTGCCACAGGGACCAATGAGCAGTTCTTC.

This chain uses TRBV28 with TRBJ2-3, with TRBD2 as a possible D gene (6 bases). The CDR3 length is 17 residues. Trimming removed 6 bases at V and 3 bases at J, with 22 bases between. Germline V lookup: CDR1 MDHEN, CDR2 SYDVKM. CDR3 DNA: TGTGCCAGCAGGTTAAAGCCCTCGGGGGAAGGGACAGATACGCAGTATTTT. Its protein product is CASRLKPSGEGTDTQYF.

The chain carries TRBV7-9 and TRBJ2-7, with D maybe TRBD1 (6 bases). CDR3 length equals 13 residues. V lost 6 bases and J lost 5, with 14 bases in between. Germline CDR1 is SEHNR and CDR2 is FQNEAQ (reference sequence). The CDR3 loop is CASSTTGWNEQYF. In nucleotides, the CDR3 is TGTGCCAGCAGTACAACAGGGTGGAACGAGCAGTACTTC.

Here the CDR3 DNA reads TGTGCCATCAGTGGGGGGACAGGGGGCCCCTACGAGCAGTACTTC. Its translation: CAISGGTGGPYEQYF. V and J are TRBV10-3 and TRBJ2-7; 12 nucleotides align to TRBD1. V trimming: 4 bases; J trimming: 2 bases; junction bases outside the gene matches: 3. Germline CDR1 is ENHRY and CDR2 is SYGVKD. The CDR3 has 15 residues.

This clone was seen just once. The V gene is TRBV28, the J gene TRBJ2-1, with 8 bases fitting TRBD1. J gave up 7 bases and V 2 bases, and 4 bases lay outside the gene matches. Looked up from germline, CDR1 is MDHEN and CDR2 is SYDVKM. The length of the CDR3 is 14 residues. The CDR3 DNA sequence: TGTGCCAGCAGTTTACAGGGGGCGCGTAATGAGCAGTTCTTC. This codes for CASSLQGARNEQFF.

The CDR3 coding sequence is TGCGCCAGCAGCCAAGTTTTGTCGGACACGCAGTACTTC. Encoded protein: CASSQVLSDTQYF. V is TRBV4-3 and J is TRBJ2-7; D possibly corresponds to TRBD1 (5 bases). The V and J ends lost 1 base and 9 bases respectively, with 13 bases between them. CDR3 size: 13 residues. Germline V gene sequence: CDR1 LGHNA, CDR2 YSLEER.